The 8 T cell receptor beta chains below all came from one sample that was sequenced in a study of blood T cells in healthy people across ages. With a J-beta primer mix and a sample-barcoded 5' primer, a second PCR ran 7 to 11 cycles. MiXCR, applied by TCRdb to the 5' RACE reads, yields one record per CDR3 protein. The sample includes some 1.4 million distinct CDR3 sequences, 40% to 50% of them seen just once. The sequenced material came from blood. Every receptor here comes from a woman younger than 30 in good health.

The J gene is TRBJ1-4, the V gene TRBV12-3 or TRBV12-4, with D unclear. V lost 5 bases and J lost 8, with 18 bases in between. This CDR3 has 15 amino acids. CDR3 nucleotides: TGTGCCAGCAGTCAAGCCCCGTTCCTCAGGGAAAAACTGTTTTTT. Translating gives CASSQAPFLREKLFF.

The chain employs TRBV5-1 and TRBJ1-1; maybe TRBD1 (6 bases). Germline CDR1 and CDR2: SGHRS and YFSETQ. This CDR3 contains 14 residues. The V end was cut by 4 bases, the J end by 3 bases, with 13 bases between. CDR3 in amino acids: CASSLEGVYTEAFF. As DNA, the CDR3 is TGCGCCAGCAGCCTCGAGGGGGTGTACACTGAAGCTTTCTTT.

This clonotype appeared a few times. The V call is TRBV6-6, the J call TRBJ2-1, with 9 bases matching TRBD2. Germline CDR1 and CDR2: MNHNY and SVGAGI (reference sequence). Trimming removed 1 base from V and 5 bases from J; junction bases left unmatched: 9. The CDR3 extends over 17 amino acids. The CDR3 DNA follows: TGTGCCAGCAGTTACTGGGGCGGGGGGGGGACCGACAATGAGCAGTTCTTC. Translation: CASSYWGGGGTDNEQFF.

This clonotype was detected ten times or more. The DNA for the CDR3 is TGTGCCAGCAGCTCCCGACAGGGAAACTATGGCTACACCTTC. This sequence encodes CASSSRQGNYGYTF. V is TRBV7-2 and J is TRBJ1-2, with 7 nucleotides matching TRBD1. The junction had 4 bases not matched to a gene; V was cut back by 4 bases and J by 2 bases. Germline V gene sequence: CDR1 SGHTA, CDR2 FQGNSA. The CDR3 spans 14 residues.

This clonotype was counted ten times or more. The chain recombines TRBV4-1 with TRBJ2-3, with TRBD2 matching over 8 bases. CDR1 and CDR2 from the germline V gene are MGHRA and YSYEKL. CDR3 length: 17 amino acids. V lost 1 base, J lost 6 bases, and 12 bases stayed unmatched. CDR3: CASSQVIAGILGDTQYF. CDR3 DNA: TGCGCCAGCAGCCAAGTTATAGCGGGAATTTTAGGGGATACGCAGTATTTT.

V usage is TRBV3-1 and J usage is TRBJ2-7; D not certain. CDR1 and CDR2 (germline): LGHDT, YNNKEL (reference sequence). This CDR3 spans 16 amino acids. Trimming stripped 3 bases from V and 4 bases from J, with 19 bases between. The CDR3 DNA follows: TGTGCCAGCAGCCAGCATAACGCCGGGCCACCATACGAGCAGTACTTC. It encodes CASSQHNAGPPYEQYF.

The chain recombines TRBV2 with TRBJ1-1; a possible D gene is TRBD1 (5 bases). CDR1 and CDR2 (germline): SNHLY, FYNNEI. CDR3 length: 14 amino acids. V was trimmed by 6 bases and J by 2 bases, leaving 13 bases between them. CDR3 loop: CASSDSYPNTEAFF. DNA for the CDR3: TGTGCCAGCAGCGACAGCTATCCTAACACTGAAGCTTTCTTT.

The sample holds a few counts of this clonotype. Here the CDR3 reads CASSLDGRSYNEQFF. CDR3 nucleotides: TGTGCCAGCAGCTTAGACGGGCGGTCCTACAATGAGCAGTTCTTC. The rearrangement uses TRBV7-9 and TRBJ2-1; D gene uncertain. The CDR3 extends over 15 amino acids. V was cut by 1 base and J by 1 base, with 8 bases left in between. Germline CDR1 SEHNR, CDR2 FQNEAQ (reference sequence).